These 28 T cell receptor beta chains originate from one sample sequenced in a study of identical twins. In TCRdb, the 5' RACE reads were re-called with MiXCR into one record per CDR3 protein. The top ten clones hold 0.25% to 0.3% of a sample with about 1.7 million distinct CDR3 sequences, roughly a third of them seen once. Sequenced: cord blood. These receptors were obtained from a newborn girl in good health.

This clonotype has a handful of counts. The chain uses TRBV12-3 or TRBV12-4 and TRBJ1-5; TRBD1 aligns across 11 bases. V was clipped by 1 base and J by 1 base; unmatched bases: 15. The length of the CDR3 is 21 residues. Here the CDR3 DNA reads TGTGCCAGCAGTTTAGGGGACAGGGGGTTTAGAGGGAGGAAGAGCAATCAGCCCCAGCATTTT. It specifies CASSLGDRGFRGRKSNQPQHF.

This clonotype was seen more than once but under ten times. The chain combines TRBV11-2 with TRBJ2-7, with TRBD2 identical over 7 bases. V was pared by 5 bases and J by 2 bases, with 9 bases of the junction left unmatched. Germline loops: CDR1 SGHAT, CDR2 FQNNGV. There are 15 residues in the CDR3. The CDR3 reads CASSTRLARAYEQYF. CDR3 bases: TGTGCCAGCAGCACCAGACTAGCTAGGGCCTACGAGCAGTACTTC.

The table lists this clonotype with a few counts. J is TRBJ2-3 and V is TRBV4-2, with D possibly TRBD2 on 5 matching bases. V dropped 4 bases and J dropped 0 bases, with 11 bases sitting between them. The V gene's germline CDR1 is LGHNA and CDR2 YNFKEQ. This CDR3 region has 15 residues. The CDR3 sequence is CASSPGLPSTDTQYF. In nucleotides, the CDR3 is TGTGCCAGCAGCCCCGGACTCCCGAGCACAGATACGCAGTATTTT.

This sequence joins TRBV11-2 and TRBJ2-7, with TRBD2 matching over 9 bases. The J call may be in error: the DNA end matches TRBJ2-4 better. CDR1 is SGHAT, CDR2 FQNNGV, per germline. CDR3 length: 14 residues. CDR3 region: CASSLLAGRNIQYF. DNA of the CDR3: TGTGCCAGCAGCCTTCTAGCGGGGAGAAACATTCAGTACTTC.

The chain couples TRBV11-2 to TRBJ2-3; the D is unclear. This CDR3 spans 15 amino acids. The V end was cut by 1 base, the J end by 2 bases, with 10 bases between. Germline V CDR1 and CDR2: SGHAT, FQNNGV. CDR3 sequence: CASSLGSVFTDTQYF. The CDR3 DNA sequence: TGTGCCAGCAGCTTAGGGTCTGTCTTCACAGATACGCAGTATTTT.

V and J are TRBV27 and TRBJ1-2; 8 positions agree with TRBD1. CDR3 length: 12 amino acids. CDR1 and CDR2 (germline): MNHEY, SMNVEV (reference sequence). The V segment lost 5 bases and the J segment 7 bases; nucleotides outside the gene matches: 3. In DNA, the CDR3 is TGTGCCAGCAGTACCAGGGGGCTTGGCTACACCTTC. Translating it yields CASSTRGLGYTF.

This chain joins TRBV12-3 or TRBV12-4 and TRBJ1-4; D may be TRBD1 (6 bases). V was pared by 5 bases and J by 11 bases, with 21 bases between. The length of the CDR3 is 15 residues. CDR3 loop: CASSTRTGTLGKLFF. DNA for the CDR3: TGTGCCAGCAGTACCCGCACAGGGACCTTGGGCAAACTGTTTTTT.

The chain uses TRBV6-5 and TRBJ2-3; 9 positions agree with TRBD2. Trimming took 2 bases from V and 5 from J; bases not matched to a gene: 2. CDR1 and CDR2 (germline): MNHEY, SVGAGI. The CDR3 loop spans 14 amino acids. The CDR3 reads CASSYGGRGDTQYF. The DNA for the CDR3 is TGTGCCAGCAGTTACGGCGGGAGGGGAGATACGCAGTATTTT.

This chain uses TRBV25-1 with TRBJ2-3; 7 bases match TRBD2. Germline CDR1 and CDR2: MGHDK and SYGVNS. CDR3 length: 15 residues. Losses at the gene ends were 6 bases for V and 5 bases for J; bases not matched to a gene: 11. The CDR3 DNA is TGTGCCAGCAGGATCCGGGCGGGAGTTGGAGATACGCAGTATTTT. Protein product: CASRIRAGVGDTQYF.

This clonotype appeared a few times. This chain uses TRBV4-2 with TRBJ2-1, with 16 bases aligning to TRBD2. Looked up from germline, CDR1 is LGHNA and CDR2 is YNFKEQ. Trimming took 4 bases from V and 9 from J; bases not matched to a gene: 3. This CDR3 spans 15 amino acids. In nucleotides, the CDR3 is TGTGCCAGCAGCCCAGGGACTAGCGGGAGGGTTGAGCAGTTCTTC. This translates into CASSPGTSGRVEQFF.

This clonotype has a single count. A read error may be the cause here, since a much bigger clone is one base away. The chain uses TRBV29-1 and TRBJ1-4; D remains ambiguous. This CDR3 comprises 13 residues. Germline loops: CDR1 SQVTM, CDR2 ANQGSEA. CDR3 loop: CSVEWEPYERLFF. Written as DNA, the CDR3 is TGCAGCGTTGAATGGGAACCTTATGAAAGACTGTTTTTT.

This clonotype was found a few times. The chain is built from TRBV6-5 and TRBJ1-2; possible D gene TRBD1, 5 bases. The CDR3 length is 16 residues. V was clipped by 2 bases and J by 2 bases, with 15 bases between them. Germline V gene sequence: CDR1 MNHEY, CDR2 SVGAGI. CDR3 sequence (DNA): TGTGCCAGCAGTTACCTCGGGGCTGCTATGAACTATGGCTACACCTTC. It translates to CASSYLGAAMNYGYTF.

About this clonotype: A much larger clonotype is one base distant, so this may be a read error. The CDR3 nucleotides are TGCGCCAGCAGCCAAGCCCTAGCGGTGTACCAAGAGACCCAGTACTTC. Amino acid sequence: CASSQALAVYQETQYF. The genes are TRBV4-1 and TRBJ2-5; 7 bases align to TRBD2. The V and J ends lost 1 base and 0 bases, in that order; junction bases with no gene match: 5. CDR3 length: 16 amino acids. CDR1 and CDR2 from the germline V gene are MGHRA and YSYEKL.

This clonotype was detected once. One end of the junction does not line up with germline, which may come from a read error. The gene calls are TRBV5-6 and TRBJ1-5, with TRBD1 identical over 8 bases. The CDR3 runs to 14 residues. Germline lookup yields CDR1 SGHDT and CDR2 YYEEEE. The CDR3 nucleotides are TGTGCCAGCAGCTTGGCAGGGGGCAATCAGCCCCAGCAGTTT. Amino acids: CASSLAGGNQPQQF. The full variable domain, in which reference TRBV5-6 and TRBJ1-5 provide the parts outside the CDR3, is DAGVTQSPTHLIKTRGQQVTLRCSPKSGHDTVSWYQQALGQGPQFIFQYYEEEERQRGNFPDRFSGHQFPNYSSELNVNALLLGDSALYLCASSLAGGNQPQQFGDGTRLSIL.

This clonotype has more than one count but fewer than ten. V and J are TRBV24-1 and TRBJ2-6, with D perhaps being TRBD1 or TRBD2 (6 bases each). The germline V gene has CDR1 KGHDR and CDR2 SFDVKD. Trimming left V 5 bases short and J 2 bases short, with 12 bases between. The CDR3 runs 16 residues. CDR3 amino acids: CATSVGGFPGANVLTF. The CDR3, as DNA: TGTGCCACCAGTGTCGGGGGCTTCCCTGGGGCCAACGTCCTGACTTTC.

The CDR3 DNA reads TGTGCCATCAGTCGACAGTACGAGCAGTACTTC. Amino acids: CAISRQYEQYF. The J gene is TRBJ2-7, the V gene TRBV10-3, with D tentatively TRBD1 (5 bases). Trimming pared 5 bases from V and 4 bases from J, leaving 6 bases between. CDR3 length: 11 amino acids. Germline V gene sequence: CDR1 ENHRY, CDR2 SYGVKD.

In this sample, this clonotype turned up many times. The genes are TRBV20-1 and TRBJ2-5; 8 bases map to TRBD2. The CDR3 spans 15 residues. Germline loops: CDR1 DFQATT, CDR2 SNEGSKA (reference sequence). The V segment lost 0 bases and the J segment 0 bases; nucleotides outside the gene matches: 3. This CDR3 reads CSAREREEYQETQYF. CDR3 coding DNA: TGCAGTGCTAGAGAGCGGGAGGAGTACCAAGAGACCCAGTACTTC.

This clonotype occurred a few times. The rearrangement links TRBV20-1 to TRBJ2-1, with a weak D call TRBD2 (6 bases). CDR1 is DFQATT, CDR2 SNEGSKA, per germline (reference sequence). The CDR3 covers 15 residues. Trimming pared 6 bases from V and 6 bases from J, leaving 21 bases between. CDR3 nucleotides: TGCAGTGCCGAATCAATGGCTAGCGCCCCCAATGAGCAGTTCTTC. It encodes CSAESMASAPNEQFF.

V gene TRBV9 combines with J gene TRBJ2-1, with D tentatively TRBD1 or TRBD2 (7 bases each). Per germline, CDR1 SGDLS and CDR2 YYNGEE. V was trimmed by 2 bases and J by 8 bases, leaving 35 bases between them. The length of the CDR3 is 21 residues. Here the CDR3 DNA reads TGTGCCAGCAGCGTCCCCAAGGTTACAGGGGAGGGGATTCACAATTCGCATGAGCAGTTCTTC. Translating gives CASSVPKVTGEGIHNSHEQFF.

V gene TRBV10-3 combines with J gene TRBJ2-3; TRBD2 might be the D (6 bases). V lost 10 bases and J lost 2, with 10 bases in between. Germline V gene data show CDR1 as ENHRY and CDR2 as SYGVKD. The CDR3 runs to 12 residues. The CDR3 nucleotides read TGTGCCACCGGGGGTACCACAGATACGCAGTATTTT. Its protein is CATGGTTDTQYF.

This clonotype has ten or more counts. An end of the junction differs from the germline gene, which may be a read error. The chain joins TRBV5-1 to TRBJ2-7; TRBD1 might be the D (5 bases). Per germline, CDR1 SGHRS and CDR2 YFSETQ. The CDR3 loop spans 12 amino acids. The CDR3 DNA is TGTGCCAGCAGCCCGGACACCTACGAGCAGTACTTC. It translates to CASSPDTYEQYF.

Remarks on this clonotype: A much more abundant neighbour one base away suggests this may be a read error. The J gene is TRBJ2-3, the V gene TRBV5-1; 12 nucleotides line up with TRBD2. The CDR3 extends over 16 amino acids. Germline CDR1 is SGHRS and CDR2 is YFSETQ. The CDR3 spells CASSLGLAGFTGTQYF. CDR3 nucleotide sequence: TGCGCCAGCAGCTTAGGACTAGCGGGATTCACAGGTACGCAGTATTTT.

This clonotype came up a few times. V and J are TRBV27 and TRBJ1-5, with TRBD1 matching over 8 bases. The germline V gene encodes CDR1 MNHEY and CDR2 SMNVEV (reference sequence). V trimming: 6 bases; J trimming: 3 bases; junction bases outside the gene matches: 4. This CDR3 is 14 amino acids long. CDR3 sequence reads: CASSPDRDNQPQHF. For the CDR3, the DNA is TGTGCCAGCAGCCCGGACAGGGACAATCAGCCCCAGCATTTT.

The rearrangement uses TRBV20-1 and TRBJ1-1; 9 nucleotides line up with TRBD1. The CDR3 runs 14 residues. Germline loops: CDR1 DFQATT, CDR2 SNEGSKA (reference sequence). The ends lost 3 bases at V and 1 base at J; junction bases unmatched: 3. The CDR3 DNA follows: TGCAGTGCTAGGGACAGGGGACAGAACACTGAAGCTTTCTTT. Translating it yields CSARDRGQNTEAFF.

This clonotype was seen a few times. V and J are TRBV2 and TRBJ1-2; D is perhaps TRBD1 (5 bases). CDR1 SNHLY and CDR2 FYNNEI come from the germline V gene. The V gene lost 3 bases and the J gene lost 4 bases, with 12 bases spanning the gap. The CDR3 is 14 amino acids. The CDR3 bases are TGTGCCAGCAGTGATTGGCAGGGACCCTATGGCTACACCTTC. Translated: CASSDWQGPYGYTF.

This clonotype was counted a few times. The V call is TRBV3-1, the J call TRBJ2-7, with D possibly TRBD1 on 5 matching bases. The CDR3 is made up of 14 amino acids. CDR1 LGHDT and CDR2 YNNKEL come from the germline V gene (reference sequence). Trimming took off 8 bases at V and 2 bases at J, with 16 bases between the two ends. The CDR3 spells CASGVHRTPYEQYF. The CDR3, as DNA: TGTGCCAGCGGGGTTCATCGGACACCCTACGAGCAGTACTTC.

The J gene is TRBJ2-2, the V gene TRBV24-1; tentative D call: TRBD2 (6 bases). Germline assignment: CDR1 KGHDR and CDR2 SFDVKD. The CDR3 is 16 residues long. V was trimmed by 5 bases and J by 5 bases, leaving 17 bases between them. The chain's CDR3 is CATSGSRRGKTGELFF. The CDR3 DNA is TGTGCCACCAGTGGGTCCAGGAGGGGAAAAACCGGGGAGCTGTTTTTT.

About this clonotype itself: The junction departs from germline at one end; a sequencing error may be responsible. V and J are TRBV20-1 and TRBJ2-4; D is ambiguous. The DNA end is more similar to TRBJ2-7, so the J call may be wrong. Per the germline V gene, CDR1 is DFQATT and CDR2 is SNEGSKA (reference sequence). CDR3 size: 13 residues. The CDR3 coding sequence is TGCAGTGTTATAAACGACGGATCCTGCGAGCAGTACTTC. As protein: CSVINDGSCEQYF.